This passage covers 12 T cell receptor beta chains from one sample sequenced in a study of cytomegalovirus exposure and HLA in healthy donors. TCRdb keeps only in-frame clones here, not all; method: immunoSEQ multiplex PCR. The sample contains about 180,000 clones, more than 75% of which appear only once. Source material: PBMCs. Source of these receptors: a woman in her twenties or thirties in good health and CMV-seronegative.

CDR3 nucleotide sequence: TGCAGTGCTGGAAAAGACGGGGGGCAGTTCTTC. It specifies CSAGKDGGQFF. V usage is TRBV20-1 and J usage is TRBJ2-1, with a tentative D call TRBD2 (6 bases). CDR1 DFQATT and CDR2 SNEGSKA come from the germline V gene (reference sequence). This CDR3 contains 11 residues. V was clipped by 5 bases and J by 12 bases, with 14 bases between them.

This chain uses TRBV5-3 with TRBJ2-7; a weak D match, TRBD2 (6 bases). TRBV5-3 is known as an ORF, though its function is uncertain. Trimming stripped 4 bases from V and 0 bases from J, with 26 bases between. The CDR3 is 19 residues long. CDR3 DNA: TGTGCCAGAAGCCCCTCGAAAACTTCCCCTAGCGCAACCTCCTACGAGCAGTACTTC. Translating gives CARSPSKTSPSATSYEQYF.

The chain combines TRBV10-2 with TRBJ2-7; TRBD2 aligns across 11 bases. With 5 bases clipped from V and 3 bases from J, the junction kept 6 bases outside the gene matches. Germline assignment: CDR1 WSHSY and CDR2 SAAADI. The length of the CDR3 is 15 residues. In DNA form, the CDR3 reads TGCGCCAGCAGTAAACTAGCGGGGGTTGACTACGAGCAGTACTTC. Its translation: CASSKLAGVDYEQYF.

This sequence joins TRBV4-3 and TRBJ2-3; 10 nucleotides align to TRBD2. Germline trimming cut 3 bases from V and 0 bases from J; bases unmatched to any gene: 6. This CDR3 is built from 17 residues. Germline lookup yields CDR1 LGHNA and CDR2 YSLEER. The CDR3 DNA follows: TGCGCCAGCAGCCAGTCCACTAGCGGGGTGAGCACAGATACGCAGTATTTT. Amino acid sequence: CASSQSTSGVSTDTQYF.

The chain recombines TRBV5-8 with TRBJ2-7; maybe TRBD2 (6 bases). V was pared by 4 bases and J by 2 bases, with 13 bases between. This CDR3 has 14 amino acids. The V gene's germline CDR1 is SGHTS and CDR2 YDEGEE. As DNA, the CDR3 is TGTGCCAGCAGCAATGGCGAGCGGGCCTACGAGCAGTACTTC. This sequence encodes CASSNGERAYEQYF.

This chain joins TRBV5-4 and TRBJ2-7; 7 nucleotides match TRBD1. The CDR3 length is 14 residues. Germline V gene data show CDR1 as SGHNT and CDR2 as YYREEE (reference sequence). The junction had 7 bases not matched to a gene; V was cut back by 3 bases and J by 4 bases. The chain's CDR3 is CASSSGTEIYEQYF. CDR3 DNA: TGTGCCAGCAGCTCCGGGACAGAGATTTACGAGCAGTACTTC.

This sequence joins TRBV19 and TRBJ2-3; 8 bases match TRBD2. V was pared by 6 bases and J by 2 bases, with 7 bases of the junction left unmatched. Germline CDR1 and CDR2: LNHDA and SQIVND (reference sequence). The CDR3 is 15 residues long. Written as DNA, the CDR3 is TGTGCCAGTAGGAGACTAGCGCGGGACACAGATACGCAGTATTTT. As protein: CASRRLARDTDTQYF. Variable domain in full (rest from reference TRBV19 and TRBJ2-3): DGGITQSPKYLFRKEGQNVTLSCEQNLNHDAMYWYRQDPGQGLRLIYYSQIVNDFQKGDIAEGYSVSREKKESFPLTVTSAQKNPTAFYLCASRRLARDTDTQYFGPGTRLTVL.

In this sample, this clone turned up once. The chain carries TRBV4-2 and TRBJ2-7, with D unresolved. Trimming removed 3 bases at V and 0 bases at J, with 21 bases between. CDR1 and CDR2 (germline): LGHNA, YNFKEQ. This CDR3 is built from 18 residues. The CDR3 is CASSQVMASEDTSYEQYF. The CDR3 DNA reads as TGTGCCAGCAGCCAGGTTATGGCGAGCGAGGATACCTCCTACGAGCAGTACTTC.

This chain joins TRBV5-1 and TRBJ1-2; D possibly corresponds to TRBD1 (6 bases). This CDR3 has 13 residues. V shed 4 bases and J shed 6 bases, with 13 bases lying between them. Germline V gives CDR1 SGHRS, CDR2 YFSETQ. CDR3 coding DNA: TGCGCCAGCAGCATTACAGGGAAGGATGGCTACACCTTC. Its protein is CASSITGKDGYTF.

The genes are TRBV7-9 and TRBJ1-2; D is perhaps TRBD1 (6 bases). This CDR3 region has 14 residues. CDR1 is SEHNR and CDR2 is FQNEAQ in the germline V gene (reference sequence). Trimming stripped 5 bases from V and 6 bases from J, with 16 bases between. The CDR3 region is CASSASPYRDGYTF. The CDR3 DNA reads as TGTGCCAGCAGCGCTAGCCCTTACAGGGATGGCTACACCTTC. The full variable domain, its missing parts supplied by reference TRBV7-9 and TRBJ1-2, is DTGVSQNPRHKITKRGQNVTFRCDPISEHNRLYWYRQTLGQGPEFLTYFQNEAQLEKSRLLSDRFSAERPKGSFSTLEIQRTEQGDSAMYLCASSASPYRDGYTFGSGTRLTVV.

The gene calls are TRBV7-9 and TRBJ2-7; D unclear. This CDR3 is built from 13 residues. Trimming took off 5 bases at V and 3 bases at J, with 11 bases between the two ends. The germline V gene has CDR1 SEHNR and CDR2 FQNEAQ (reference sequence). This CDR3 is CASSTSGFYEQYF. The CDR3 nucleotides read TGTGCCAGCAGCACTTCCGGGTTCTACGAGCAGTACTTC.

The chain joins TRBV15 to TRBJ1-5; TRBD1 is a possible D gene (5 bases). The ends were cut back, 7 bases at V and 3 bases at J, with 28 bases in the middle. From germline, CDR1 is LNHNV and CDR2 YYDKDF (reference sequence). This CDR3 comprises 19 residues. CDR3 sequence: CATKYRGGSGPFNNQPQHF. CDR3 DNA: TGTGCCACCAAATACCGGGGGGGGTCTGGGCCTTTCAACAATCAGCCCCAGCATTTT. The full variable domain, completed using reference TRBV15 and TRBJ1-5, is DAMVIQNPRYQVTQFGKPVTLSCSQTLNHNVMYWYQQKSSQAPKLLFHYYDKDFNNEADTPDNFQSRRPNTSFCFLDIRSPGLGDTAMYLCATKYRGGSGPFNNQPQHFGDGTRLSIL.